This T cell receptor (beta chain) was found in a study of blood T cell repertoires in COVID-19. At the level of the study: PBMCs, B-cell-depleted T cells, or T cells were the source of the cDNA or gDNA that made up the material.

The table came from immunoSEQ multiplex PCR; TCRdb's copy has only in-frame clones and leaves some out. The sample yields hundreds of thousands of clones, roughly nine tenths seen once. CDR1 and CDR2 from the germline V gene are SGHVS and FNYEAQ. The V segment lost 5 bases and the J segment 6 bases; nucleotides outside the gene matches: 6. CDR3 length equals 15 residues. The sequenced sample consisted of peripheral blood. The chain is built from TRBV7-6 and TRBJ2-1; 11 bases are shared with TRBD2. The origin of this receptor is a man between 18 and 29 years old with active or convalescent COVID-19. This chain's CDR3 is CASSRGLAESNEQFF. The CDR3 nucleotides are TGTGCCAGCAGCAGGGGACTAGCGGAGTCCAATGAGCAGTTCTTC.